A single sample is the source of the 27 T cell receptor beta chains below, sequenced in a study of blood T cell repertoires in COVID-19. The assay was immunoSEQ multiplex PCR, and TCRdb's table has in-frame clones only and misses some. The repertoire has 20,000 or so clones, roughly 90% of them found once; the top ten carry 18%. The sample taken for sequencing was peripheral blood. The receptors originated from a human donor with acute or convalescent COVID-19. The donor label of this sample is uncertain.

The chain couples TRBV5-1 to TRBJ2-2; the D is unclear. Trimming stripped 0 bases from V and 7 bases from J, with 4 bases between. The CDR3 runs 12 residues. Germline V gene lookup returns CDR1 SGHRS and CDR2 YFSETQ. CDR3 DNA: TGCGCCAGCAGCTTGGACAGCGGGGAGCTGTTTTTT. Its translation: CASSLDSGELFF.

This clone occurred once. The CDR3 sequence: CASSSDFYSNQPQHF. The CDR3 coding sequence is TGTGCCAGCAGTTCGGACTTCTATAGCAATCAGCCCCAGCATTTT. V is TRBV7-2 and J is TRBJ1-5; D call uncertain. Germline V gene lookup returns CDR1 SGHTA and CDR2 FQGNSA. V was trimmed by 6 bases and J by 0 bases, leaving 12 bases between them. This CDR3 has 15 amino acids.

The rearrangement uses TRBV27 and TRBJ1-6; D is undetermined. V shed 7 bases and J shed 3 bases, with 10 bases lying between them. Germline CDR1 MNHEY, CDR2 SMNVEV (reference sequence). The CDR3 length is 14 residues. Here the CDR3 reads CASTPSVYNSPLHF. The DNA of the CDR3 is TGTGCCAGCACCCCGTCGGTCTATAATTCACCCCTCCACTTT.

The chain links TRBV5-1 to TRBJ2-1; TRBD1 matches at 9 bases. This CDR3 is 15 amino acids long. Germline V gene lookup returns CDR1 SGHRS and CDR2 YFSETQ. The ends lost 5 bases at V and 3 bases at J; junction bases unmatched: 6. The CDR3 is CASSLDRGYYNEQFF. DNA of the CDR3: TGCGCCAGCAGTCTGGACAGGGGCTACTACAATGAGCAGTTCTTC.

The J gene is TRBJ2-7, the V gene TRBV18, with TRBD1 matching 8 bases. Germline-derived CDR1 and CDR2 are KGHSH and LQKENI. This CDR3 contains 14 residues. Losses at the gene ends were 3 bases for V and 7 bases for J; bases not matched to a gene: 8. The DNA for the CDR3 is TGTGCCAGCTCACCCTCCACACAGGGGGGTGAGCAGTACTTC. Translating gives CASSPSTQGGEQYF.

This rearrangement joins TRBV5-5 to TRBJ1-1; the match to TRBD1 covers 9 bases. With 2 bases clipped from V and 11 bases from J, the junction kept 7 bases outside the gene matches. This CDR3 comprises 13 residues. Germline V lookup: CDR1 SGHKS, CDR2 YYEKEE (reference sequence). For the CDR3, the DNA is TGTGCCAGCAGCTTTGGACAGGGGCGGACGGCTTTCTTT. It translates to CASSFGQGRTAFF.

The V call is TRBV5-4, the J call TRBJ2-3; 9 bases align to TRBD2. CDR3 length equals 15 residues. The V gene end was trimmed by 0 bases and the J gene end by 2 bases; junction bases not matched to a gene: 1. CDR1 is SGHNT, CDR2 YYREEE, per germline (reference sequence). CDR3 region: CASSLGGGATDTQYF. The CDR3 DNA reads TGTGCCAGCAGCTTGGGCGGGGGGGCCACAGATACGCAGTATTTT.

The chain employs TRBV9 and TRBJ2-2; weak D call: TRBD1 (5 bases). Germline CDR1 is SGDLS and CDR2 is YYNGEE. This CDR3 region has 16 residues. Trimming left V 4 bases short and J 6 bases short, with 19 bases between. Written as DNA, the CDR3 is TGTGCCAGCAGCCCAGAAGGACAACCGGTGTCCGGGGAGCTGTTTTTT. Translation gives CASSPEGQPVSGELFF.

The rearrangement joins TRBV7-2 to TRBJ1-1, with a tentative D call TRBD1 (5 bases). This CDR3 has 13 residues. The V end was cut by 5 bases, the J end by 2 bases, with 9 bases between. Germline values: CDR1 SGHTA, CDR2 FQGNSA. CDR3 nucleotide sequence: TGTGCCAGCAGCGCCGGGACTAACACTGAAGCTTTCTTT. This sequence encodes CASSAGTNTEAFF.

This chain uses TRBV7-3 with TRBJ2-1, with 8 bases identical to TRBD2. V was pared by 3 bases and J by 9 bases, with 10 bases of the junction left unmatched. Per the germline V gene, CDR1 is SGHTA and CDR2 is FQGTGA. The CDR3 spans 15 residues. In nucleotides, the CDR3 is TGTGCCAGCAGCTTGGGGAGCGGGAGTTTTGGTGAGCAGTTCTTC. This gives the protein CASSLGSGSFGEQFF.

The chain combines TRBV30 with TRBJ1-3; a weak D match, TRBD1 (5 bases). CDR1 is GTSNPN, CDR2 SVGIG, per germline (reference sequence). CDR3 length: 13 residues. V lost 2 bases, J lost 2 bases, and 7 bases lay in between. CDR3 nucleotides: TGTGCCTGGAGTAGCAGGGCTGGAAACACCATATATTTT. Translated: CAWSSRAGNTIYF. Filled out from reference TRBV30 and TRBJ1-3, the complete variable domain reads SQTIHQWPATLVQPVGSPLSLECTVEGTSNPNLYWYRQAAGRGLQLLFYSVGIGQISSEVPQNLSASRPQDRQFILSSKKLLLSDSGFYLCAWSSRAGNTIYFGEGSWLTVV.

The rearrangement links TRBV6-1 to TRBJ2-1; possibly TRBD1 for D (5 bases). Looked up from germline, CDR1 is MNHNS and CDR2 is SASEGT. Trimming pared 1 base from V and 7 bases from J, leaving 17 bases between. This CDR3 spans 16 amino acids. The CDR3 DNA follows: TGTGCCAGCAGTGAAGATTGGGGCTTGGGTGAGAATGAGCAGTTCTTC. Translation gives CASSEDWGLGENEQFF.

The chain employs TRBV7-8 and TRBJ2-5, with 9 bases lining up with TRBD2. CDR3 length equals 18 residues. V lost 0 bases to trimming and J lost 2 bases; unmatched junction nucleotides: 10. Looked up from germline, CDR1 is SGHVS and CDR2 is FQNEAQ. CDR3 residues: CASSLAGWASGIQETQYF. CDR3 bases: TGTGCCAGCAGCTTAGCTGGGTGGGCTAGCGGGATTCAAGAGACCCAGTACTTC.

The rearrangement links TRBV6-1 to TRBJ2-7; 10 nucleotides match TRBD2. Looked up from germline, CDR1 is MNHNS and CDR2 is SASEGT. Losses at the gene ends were 4 bases for V and 6 bases for J; bases not matched to a gene: 15. CDR3 length: 17 residues. The CDR3 loop is CASSVGRLAGELGEQYF. The CDR3, as DNA: TGTGCCAGCAGTGTAGGGAGGCTAGCGGGAGAATTGGGCGAGCAGTACTTC.

CDR3 protein: CASTPRGGRHTDTQYF. The CDR3, as DNA: TGTGCCAGCACCCCCCGCGGGGGGCGGCACACAGATACGCAGTATTTT. This sequence joins TRBV7-9 and TRBJ2-3, with 8 bases matching TRBD2. This CDR3 contains 16 residues. Losses at the gene ends were 7 bases for V and 2 bases for J; bases not matched to a gene: 11. The germline V gene encodes CDR1 SEHNR and CDR2 FQNEAQ (reference sequence).

V is TRBV5-8 and J is TRBJ1-5, with 7 nucleotides matching TRBD1. Germline CDR1 SGHTS, CDR2 YDEGEE. V dropped 0 bases and J dropped 0; count of bases not matched to a gene: 6. The length of the CDR3 is 17 residues. As DNA, the CDR3 is TGTGCCAGCAGCTTGGGGGCAGGGGGGTATAGCAATCAGCCCCAGCATTTT. This translates into CASSLGAGGYSNQPQHF.

This sequence joins TRBV16 and TRBJ1-2, with TRBD1 matching over 9 bases. Germline V gene lookup returns CDR1 KGHSY and CDR2 FQNENV. This CDR3 has 16 residues. V was clipped by 2 bases and J by 4 bases; unmatched bases: 8. The DNA for the CDR3 is TGTGCCAGCAGCCAAGCCTTGGGACAGGGACCCTATGGCTACACCTTC. Translating gives CASSQALGQGPYGYTF.

The chain has TRBV7-9 and TRBJ2-1; D is possibly TRBD1 (5 bases). V lost 4 bases and J 9 bases, leaving 10 bases between the germline ends. From germline, CDR1 is SEHNR and CDR2 FQNEAQ (reference sequence). This CDR3 comprises 12 residues. The CDR3 DNA reads TGTGCCAGCAGCTCCAGGGTGGGTGAGCAGTTCTTC. This encodes CASSSRVGEQFF.

V is TRBV6-2 or TRBV6-3 and J is TRBJ2-3; weak D call: TRBD1 (6 bases). Per germline, CDR1 MNHEY and CDR2 SVGEGT. The CDR3 runs to 14 residues. V was trimmed by 3 bases and J by 6 bases, leaving 13 bases between them. The CDR3 loop reads CASSYTGLGDTQYF. The CDR3 nucleotides are TGTGCCAGCAGTTATACAGGGCTGGGGGATACGCAGTATTTT.

This clone was recorded a few times. The CDR3 DNA sequence: TGTGCCAGCAGCCAAGATACCGTTAGCTCCTACGAGCAGTACTTC. It translates to CASSQDTVSSYEQYF. The rearrangement links TRBV3-1 (or the pseudogene TRBV3-2) to TRBJ2-7; D unclear. V was pared by 0 bases and J by 0 bases, with 9 bases between. CDR1 and CDR2 from the germline V gene are LGHDT and YNNKEL (reference sequence). The CDR3 runs to 15 residues.

V and J are TRBV7-2 and TRBJ2-3, with a possible D match to TRBD2 (5 bases). CDR3 length: 14 amino acids. Per the germline V gene, CDR1 is SGHTA and CDR2 is FQGNSA. V lost 1 base, J lost 6 bases, and 11 bases lay in between. The CDR3 nucleotides read TGTGCCAGCAGCTTAGGTCCGGGGATGGATACGCAGTATTTT. Translated, it gives CASSLGPGMDTQYF.

The genes are TRBV19 and TRBJ1-1; D is undetermined. Germline CDR1 is LNHDA and CDR2 is SQIVND (reference sequence). Between the trimmed V and J ends, which lost 4 bases and 4 bases, there was a span of 16 bases. The CDR3 totals 15 residues. DNA for the CDR3: TGTGCCAGTAGTACGGCCGGGCGGGTTGGCACTGAAGCTTTCTTT. Translation gives CASSTAGRVGTEAFF.

This chain connects TRBV30 to TRBJ2-5, with 8 bases matching TRBD1. Trimming took 1 base from V and 5 from J; bases not matched to a gene: 6. The length of the CDR3 is 14 residues. Germline V gene sequence: CDR1 GTSNPN, CDR2 SVGIG (reference sequence). The CDR3 DNA reads TGTGCCTGGAGTGCACAATACAGGGGGGAGACCCAGTACTTC. Its protein is CAWSAQYRGETQYF.

The V gene is TRBV12-3 or TRBV12-4, the J gene TRBJ2-7, with 7 positions matching TRBD1. The CDR3 extends over 11 amino acids. Trimming removed 6 bases from V and 6 bases from J; junction bases left unmatched: 2. The CDR3, as DNA: TGTGCCAGCAGGTCAGGGGGCGAGCAGTACTTC. Translated: CASRSGGEQYF.

This chain uses TRBV19 with TRBJ2-7; the match to TRBD1 covers 7 bases. The CDR3 is made up of 15 amino acids. CDR1 LNHDA and CDR2 SQIVND come from the germline V gene (reference sequence). With V trimmed by 1 base and J by 3 bases, 6 bases remained unmatched. This CDR3 is CASSIGDRGIYEQYF. The CDR3 nucleotides are TGTGCCAGTAGTATAGGGGACAGAGGCATCTACGAGCAGTACTTC.

The chain has TRBV5-1 and TRBJ2-3; 7 bases agree with TRBD1. CDR3 size: 15 residues. V shed 3 bases and J 1 base; nucleotides not matched to a gene: 5. Germline CDR1 SGHRS, CDR2 YFSETQ. This chain's CDR3 is CASSWTGDRTDTQYF. DNA of the CDR3: TGCGCCAGCAGCTGGACAGGCGACCGCACAGATACGCAGTATTTT. Full variable domain (outside the CDR3, taken from reference TRBV5-1 and TRBJ2-3): KAGVTQTPRYLIKTRGQQVTLSCSPISGHRSVSWYQQTPGQGLQFLFEYFSETQRNKGNFPGRFSGRQFSNSRSEMNVSTLELGDSALYLCASSWTGDRTDTQYFGPGTRLTVL.

The table lists this clone with a count of one. The chain has TRBV11-3 and TRBJ2-5; a possible D gene is TRBD1 (6 bases). The CDR3 length is 15 residues. Germline CDR1 is SGHNT and CDR2 is YENEEA. Trimming took off 1 base at V and 5 bases at J, with 14 bases between the two ends. CDR3 in DNA: TGTGCCAGCAGCTTAGGCAGGGGCTCCCGGGAGACCCAGTACTTC. Amino acids: CASSLGRGSRETQYF.